This T cell receptor (beta chain) originates from a study of OX40 agonist ivuxolimab in advanced cancers. Study-wide background: An anti-OX40 (CD134) antibody with agonistic activity, ivuxolimab, was administered to patients. Each patient was given ivuxolimab into a vein every 2 weeks, at 0.01 to 10 mg/kg. A history of anti-PD-1, anti-PD-L1 or anti-CTLA-4 therapy was acceptable, and more than 30% had some.

TCRdb's table, derived via immunoSEQ multiplex PCR, lists solely in-frame clones and lacks some. Of about 48,000 clones in the sample, 80% to 90% are singletons; the top ten hold 11%. To note about this clone: Its antigen is not identified.

Germline loops: CDR1 WSHSY, CDR2 SAAADI. This CDR3 has 13 residues. V lost 5 bases and J lost 7, with 12 bases in between. Study-level findings and limits: There was clonal expansion of CD4+ and CD8+ blood T cells by week 6 at 0.1 to 3.0 mg/kg.

This sequence was found in an adult with an advanced solid tumor such as melanoma, head and neck, liver or kidney cancer. The material sequenced was CD4+ or CD8+ T cells sorted from blood, taken in a trial of the OX40 agonist ivuxolimab. The V call is TRBV10-2, the J call TRBJ1-5; D is undetermined. The chain's CDR3 is CASSISEGQPQHF. The CDR3 DNA sequence: TGCGCCAGCAGTATTTCGGAGGGACAGCCCCAGCATTTT.